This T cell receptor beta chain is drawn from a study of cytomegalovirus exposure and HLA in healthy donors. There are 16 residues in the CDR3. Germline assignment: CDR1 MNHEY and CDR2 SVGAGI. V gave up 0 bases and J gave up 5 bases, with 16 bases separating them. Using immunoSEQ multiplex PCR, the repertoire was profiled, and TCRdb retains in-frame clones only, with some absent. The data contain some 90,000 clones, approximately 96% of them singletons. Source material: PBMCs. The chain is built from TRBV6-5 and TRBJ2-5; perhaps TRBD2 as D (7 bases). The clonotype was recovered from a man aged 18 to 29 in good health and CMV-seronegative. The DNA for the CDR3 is TGTGCCAGCAGTTACTCGACCGGCCCGGGGGGCGAGACCCAGTACTTC. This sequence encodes CASSYSTGPGGETQYF.